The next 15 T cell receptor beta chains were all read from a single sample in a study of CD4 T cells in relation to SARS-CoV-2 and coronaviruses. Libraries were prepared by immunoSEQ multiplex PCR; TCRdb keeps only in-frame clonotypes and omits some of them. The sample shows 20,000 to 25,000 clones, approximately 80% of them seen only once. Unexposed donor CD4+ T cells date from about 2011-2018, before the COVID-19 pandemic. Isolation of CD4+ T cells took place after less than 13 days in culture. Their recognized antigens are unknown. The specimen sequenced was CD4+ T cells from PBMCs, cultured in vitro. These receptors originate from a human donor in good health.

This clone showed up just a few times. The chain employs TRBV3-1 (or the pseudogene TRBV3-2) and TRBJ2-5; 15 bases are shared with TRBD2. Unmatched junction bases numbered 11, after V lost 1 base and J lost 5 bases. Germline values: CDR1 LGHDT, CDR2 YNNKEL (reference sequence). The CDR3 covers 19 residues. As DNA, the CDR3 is TGTGCCAGCAGCCAAGGGGGGGGACTAGCGGGAGGTGCGACGGAGACCCAGTACTTC. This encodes CASSQGGGLAGGATETQYF.

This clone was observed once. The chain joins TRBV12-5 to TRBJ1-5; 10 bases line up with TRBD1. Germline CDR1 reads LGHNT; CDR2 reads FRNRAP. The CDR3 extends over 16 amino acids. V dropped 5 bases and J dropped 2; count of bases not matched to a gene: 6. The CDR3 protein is CASGQDRGPGNQPQHF. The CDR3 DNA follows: TGTGCTAGTGGTCAAGACAGGGGGCCTGGCAATCAGCCCCAGCATTTT.

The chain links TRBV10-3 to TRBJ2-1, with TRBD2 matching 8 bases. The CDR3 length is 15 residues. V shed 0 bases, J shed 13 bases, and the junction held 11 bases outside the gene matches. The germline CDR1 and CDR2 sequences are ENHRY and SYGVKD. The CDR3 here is CAISESRLSGGPQFF. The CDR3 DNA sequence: TGTGCCATCAGTGAGTCGAGATTATCGGGAGGGCCCCAGTTCTTC.

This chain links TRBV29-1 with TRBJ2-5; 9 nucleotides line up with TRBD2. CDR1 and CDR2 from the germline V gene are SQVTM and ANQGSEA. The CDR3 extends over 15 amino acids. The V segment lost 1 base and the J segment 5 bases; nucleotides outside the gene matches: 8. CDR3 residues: CSVEGSSGNRETQYF. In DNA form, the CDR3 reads TGCAGCGTTGAAGGCTCTAGCGGGAATCGGGAGACCCAGTACTTC.

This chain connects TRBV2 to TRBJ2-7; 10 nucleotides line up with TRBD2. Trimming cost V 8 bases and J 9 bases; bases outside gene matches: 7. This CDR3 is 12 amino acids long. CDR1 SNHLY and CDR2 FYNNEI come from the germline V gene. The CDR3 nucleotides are TGTGCCAGCCGGCTAGCGGGAGTGGGGCAGTACTTC. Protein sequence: CASRLAGVGQYF.

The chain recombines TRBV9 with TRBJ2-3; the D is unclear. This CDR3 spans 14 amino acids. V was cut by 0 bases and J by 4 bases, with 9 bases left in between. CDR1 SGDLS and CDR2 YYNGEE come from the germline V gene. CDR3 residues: CASSVAPVPDTQYF. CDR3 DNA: TGTGCCAGCAGCGTAGCTCCAGTCCCAGATACGCAGTATTTT.

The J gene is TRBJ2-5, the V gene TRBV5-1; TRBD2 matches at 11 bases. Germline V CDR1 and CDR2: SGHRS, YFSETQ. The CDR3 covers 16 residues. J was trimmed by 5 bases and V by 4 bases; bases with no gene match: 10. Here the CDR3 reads CASSVATSGAGETQYF. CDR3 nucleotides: TGCGCCAGCAGCGTCGCGACTAGCGGGGCGGGCGAGACCCAGTACTTC.

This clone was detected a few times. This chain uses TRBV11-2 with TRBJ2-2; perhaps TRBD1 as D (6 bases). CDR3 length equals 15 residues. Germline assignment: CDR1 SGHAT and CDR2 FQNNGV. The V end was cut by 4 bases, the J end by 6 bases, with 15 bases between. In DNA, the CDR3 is TGTGCCAGCAGCTCGAATACAGGGTTCTCCGGGGAGCTGTTTTTT. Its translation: CASSSNTGFSGELFF.

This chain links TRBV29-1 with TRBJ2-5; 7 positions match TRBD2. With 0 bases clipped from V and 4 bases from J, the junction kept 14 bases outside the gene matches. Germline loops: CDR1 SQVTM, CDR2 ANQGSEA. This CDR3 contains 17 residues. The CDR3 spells CSVEDGLLLTSPETQYF. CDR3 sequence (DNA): TGCAGCGTTGAAGATGGTTTGCTCTTGACTAGCCCAGAGACCCAGTACTTC.

CDR3: CASGNSGSSYNEQFF. The CDR3, as DNA: TGTGCCAGCGGAAATAGCGGGAGCTCCTACAATGAGCAGTTCTTC. The chain is built from TRBV6-4 and TRBJ2-1; 9 bases match TRBD2. V was pared by 8 bases and J by 0 bases, with 5 bases of the junction left unmatched. The CDR3 is made up of 15 amino acids. From germline, CDR1 is MRHNA and CDR2 SNTAGT.

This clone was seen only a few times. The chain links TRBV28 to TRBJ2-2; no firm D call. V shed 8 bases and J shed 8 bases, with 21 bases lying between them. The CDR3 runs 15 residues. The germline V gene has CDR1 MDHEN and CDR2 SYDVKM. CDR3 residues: CASQLPLGLGGELFF. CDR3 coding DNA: TGTGCCAGCCAACTACCCTTGGGGTTAGGAGGGGAGCTGTTTTTT.

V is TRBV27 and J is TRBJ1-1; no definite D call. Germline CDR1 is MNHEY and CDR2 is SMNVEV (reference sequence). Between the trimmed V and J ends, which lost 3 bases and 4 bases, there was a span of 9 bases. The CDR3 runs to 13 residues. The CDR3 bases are TGTGCCAGCAGTTTGACGGATGTCACTGAAGCTTTCTTT. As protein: CASSLTDVTEAFF.

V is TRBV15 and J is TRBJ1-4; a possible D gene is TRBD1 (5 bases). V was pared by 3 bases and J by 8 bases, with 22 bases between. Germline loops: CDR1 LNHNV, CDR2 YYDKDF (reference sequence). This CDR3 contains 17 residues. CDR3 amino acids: CATSSTGTLKALEKLFF. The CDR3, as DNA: TGTGCCACCAGCAGTACCGGGACTCTGAAGGCGTTGGAAAAACTGTTTTTT.

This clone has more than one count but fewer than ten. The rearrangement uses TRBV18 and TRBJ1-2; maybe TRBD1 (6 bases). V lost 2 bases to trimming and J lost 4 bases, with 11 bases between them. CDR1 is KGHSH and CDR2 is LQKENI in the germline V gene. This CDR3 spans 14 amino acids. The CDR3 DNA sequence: TGTGCCAGCTCACCAATTCAGGGGAGCTATGGCTACACCTTC. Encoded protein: CASSPIQGSYGYTF.

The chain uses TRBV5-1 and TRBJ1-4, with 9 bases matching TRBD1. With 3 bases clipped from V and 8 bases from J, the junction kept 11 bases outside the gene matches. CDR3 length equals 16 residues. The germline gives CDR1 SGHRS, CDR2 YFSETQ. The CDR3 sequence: CASSSGATGGGEKLFF. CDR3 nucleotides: TGCGCCAGCAGCTCGGGGGCCACAGGGGGCGGAGAAAAACTGTTTTTT.